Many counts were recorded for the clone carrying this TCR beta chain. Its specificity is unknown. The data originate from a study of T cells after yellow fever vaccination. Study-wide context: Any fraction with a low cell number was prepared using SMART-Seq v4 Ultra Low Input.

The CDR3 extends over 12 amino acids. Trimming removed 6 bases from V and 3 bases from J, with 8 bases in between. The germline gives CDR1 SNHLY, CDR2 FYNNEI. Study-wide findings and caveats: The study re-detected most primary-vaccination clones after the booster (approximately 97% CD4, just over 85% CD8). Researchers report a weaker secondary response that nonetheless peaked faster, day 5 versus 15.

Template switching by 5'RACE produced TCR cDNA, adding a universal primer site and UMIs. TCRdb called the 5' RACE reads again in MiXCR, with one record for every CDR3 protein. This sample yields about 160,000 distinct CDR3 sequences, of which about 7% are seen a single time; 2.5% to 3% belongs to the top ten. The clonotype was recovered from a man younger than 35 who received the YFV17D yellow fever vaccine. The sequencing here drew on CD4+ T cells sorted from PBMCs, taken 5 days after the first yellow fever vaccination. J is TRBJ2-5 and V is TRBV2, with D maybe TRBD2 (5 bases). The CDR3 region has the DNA TGTGCCAGCAGGGGAGATAAAGAGACCCAGTACTTC. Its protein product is CASRGDKETQYF.